The 22 T cell receptor beta chains below were found in one sample sequenced in a study of T cell changes during pregnancy in multiple sclerosis. Repertoires were generated with immunoSEQ multiplex PCR, while TCRdb's copy carries only in-frame clones and drops some. The data show about 43,000 clones, roughly nine tenths seen once. Sequenced here: peripheral blood, sampled in the second trimester of pregnancy. The receptors here all came from a female donor in good health, enrolled as a control in a pregnancy study.

The chain links TRBV11-3 to TRBJ2-7; D unresolved. Germline-derived CDR1 and CDR2 are SGHNT and YENEEA. Deletions cut 0 bases from V and 4 bases from J, with 7 bases between. The CDR3 is 13 amino acids. The CDR3: CASSLDSQYEQYF. CDR3 coding DNA: TGTGCCAGCAGCTTAGATTCCCAGTACGAGCAGTACTTC.

V gene TRBV10-2 combines with J gene TRBJ2-3; 7 bases are shared with TRBD2. Germline-derived CDR1 and CDR2 are WSHSY and SAAADI. The ends lost 10 bases at V and 1 base at J; junction bases unmatched: 5. This CDR3 comprises 13 residues. Here the CDR3 DNA reads TGCGCCATAAGTCGGGGGGGCACAGATACGCAGTATTTT. As protein: CAISRGGTDTQYF.

This clone showed up just a few times. This rearrangement joins TRBV18 to TRBJ2-7; D possibly corresponds to TRBD2 (5 bases). Per the germline V gene, CDR1 is KGHSH and CDR2 is LQKENI. Trimming removed 0 bases at V and 4 bases at J, with 10 bases between. The CDR3 runs to 14 residues. DNA of the CDR3: TGTGCCAGCTCACCACCGGCCAGCGGATACGAGCAGTACTTC. Amino acid sequence: CASSPPASGYEQYF.

The rearrangement links TRBV9 to TRBJ2-7; 7 bases match TRBD1. The germline V gene has CDR1 SGDLS and CDR2 YYNGEE. The CDR3 totals 13 residues. Trimming cost V 4 bases and J 6 bases; bases outside gene matches: 7. CDR3 coding DNA: TGTGCCAGCAGCACTAGACAGGGTAGCGAGCAGTACTTC. Amino acid sequence: CASSTRQGSEQYF.

This chain uses TRBV7-9 with TRBJ1-2, with D hard to call. CDR3 length equals 14 residues. Germline values: CDR1 SEHNR, CDR2 FQNEAQ (reference sequence). V dropped 3 bases and J dropped 0 bases, with 8 bases sitting between them. The CDR3 DNA sequence: TGTGCCAGCAGCTTCGGGGATTCTAACTATGGCTACACCTTC. Encoded protein: CASSFGDSNYGYTF.

The chain employs TRBV6-6 and TRBJ1-6, with 8 bases that match TRBD1. The V and J ends lost 2 bases and 8 bases, in that order; junction bases with no gene match: 5. CDR3 size: 15 residues. CDR1 and CDR2 (germline): MNHNY, SVGAGI (reference sequence). CDR3 sequence (DNA): TGTGCCAGCAGTTACGGGACAGGAGATGATTCACCCCTCCACTTT. Amino acid sequence: CASSYGTGDDSPLHF.

The gene calls are TRBV9 and TRBJ2-1, with 9 bases lining up with TRBD1. The J segment lost 7 bases and the V segment lost 6 bases, leaving 8 bases of the junction unmatched. The CDR3 has 14 residues. Germline loops: CDR1 SGDLS, CDR2 YYNGEE. CDR3 protein: CASMRGTGRNEQFF. The DNA for the CDR3 is TGTGCCAGCATGAGAGGGACAGGGAGAAATGAGCAGTTCTTC. The full variable domain, rest sourced from reference TRBV9 and TRBJ2-1, is DSGVTQTPKHLITATGQRVTLRCSPRSGDLSVYWYQQSLDQGLQFLIQYYNGEERAKGNILERFSAQQFPDLHSELNLSSLELGDSALYFCASMRGTGRNEQFFGPGTRLTVL.

The gene calls are TRBV6-5 and TRBJ1-6; 8 bases agree with TRBD1. Per the germline V gene, CDR1 is MNHEY and CDR2 is SVGAGI. This CDR3 has 15 amino acids. Germline trimming cut 6 bases from V and 11 bases from J; bases unmatched to any gene: 12. The CDR3 bases are TGTGCCAGCAGCCCCCGGACAGGGTCGTATACACCCCTCCACTTT. Its protein product is CASSPRTGSYTPLHF.

The CDR3 loop reads CASSFAAVKEGRASYEQYF. In nucleotides, the CDR3 is TGTGCCAGCAGCTTTGCGGCCGTTAAGGAGGGGCGCGCCTCCTACGAGCAGTACTTC. The genes are TRBV7-9 and TRBJ2-7, with D perhaps matching TRBD2 (6 bases). The CDR3 length is 19 residues. Germline CDR1 reads SEHNR; CDR2 reads FQNEAQ (reference sequence). Trimming removed 3 bases from V and 0 bases from J, with 24 bases in between.

The rearrangement uses TRBV6-5 and TRBJ2-1; the D is unclear. CDR3 length equals 13 residues. Looked up from germline, CDR1 is MNHEY and CDR2 is SVGAGI. Trimming removed 2 bases at V and 7 bases at J, with 9 bases between. CDR3 nucleotides: TGTGCCAGCAGTTACCGTCCCGAGAATGAGCAGTTCTTC. Translating gives CASSYRPENEQFF.

The V gene is TRBV6-4, the J gene TRBJ2-7, with TRBD1 as a possible D gene (6 bases). Germline loops: CDR1 MRHNA, CDR2 SNTAGT. This CDR3 has 15 amino acids. The germline V and J ends were trimmed by 5 bases and 2 bases, with 16 bases remaining between them. CDR3 region: CASSPAPGDTYEQYF. DNA of the CDR3: TGTGCCAGCAGTCCTGCCCCAGGGGACACCTACGAGCAGTACTTC.

The chain uses TRBV27 and TRBJ1-5; 8 bases are a match to TRBD1. Germline V gene lookup returns CDR1 MNHEY and CDR2 SMNVEV (reference sequence). J gave up 1 base and V 6 bases, and 11 bases lay outside the gene matches. The CDR3 spans 17 residues. The CDR3 bases are TGTGCCAGCAGCCTTAGGTCAGGGGGCAGGAGCAATCAGCCCCAGCATTTT. Amino acids: CASSLRSGGRSNQPQHF.

This chain links TRBV19 with TRBJ2-5; 10 bases match TRBD2. V shed 5 bases and J 5 bases; nucleotides not matched to a gene: 11. CDR3 length equals 16 residues. CDR1 and CDR2 from the germline V gene are LNHDA and SQIVND (reference sequence). This CDR3 reads CASSPYLAGVRETQYF. The CDR3 bases are TGTGCCAGTAGTCCTTATCTAGCGGGAGTGCGGGAGACCCAGTACTTC.

The chain carries TRBV27 and TRBJ2-5; 10 bases map to TRBD2. V lost 6 bases to trimming and J lost 3 bases; unmatched junction nucleotides: 13. CDR3 length: 17 amino acids. The germline V gene has CDR1 MNHEY and CDR2 SMNVEV (reference sequence). The DNA for the CDR3 is TGTGCCAGCAGCCCTGACCTGAACCTAGCGGGAGAAGAGACCCAGTACTTC. It yields the protein CASSPDLNLAGEETQYF.

This chain connects TRBV9 to TRBJ2-7; 7 nucleotides agree with TRBD1. V shed 3 bases, J shed 0 bases, and the junction held 3 bases outside the gene matches. Germline CDR1 is SGDLS and CDR2 is YYNGEE. This CDR3 comprises 14 residues. Here the CDR3 reads CASSGDSPSYEQYF. CDR3 DNA: TGTGCCAGCAGCGGGGACAGCCCCTCCTACGAGCAGTACTTC.

This clone was seen a handful of times. The chain carries TRBV28 and TRBJ1-1; perhaps TRBD1 as D (5 bases). The CDR3 extends over 15 amino acids. CDR1 and CDR2 from the germline V gene are MDHEN and SYDVKM. V lost 5 bases to trimming and J lost 1 base, with 14 bases between them. The CDR3 protein is CASSPFTGSNTEAFF. CDR3 sequence (DNA): TGTGCCAGCAGTCCGTTTACAGGTTCGAACACTGAAGCTTTCTTT.

The chain uses TRBV30 and TRBJ2-5; no firm D call. The CDR3 extends over 11 amino acids. Germline CDR1 is GTSNPN and CDR2 is SVGIG (reference sequence). The V and J ends lost 0 bases and 5 bases respectively, with 4 bases between them. The CDR3 DNA is TGTGCCTGGAGTGTACTTGAGACCCAGTACTTC. This translates into CAWSVLETQYF.

This rearrangement joins TRBV5-1 to TRBJ2-3; weak D call: TRBD1 (7 bases). The CDR3 runs to 16 residues. Trimming pared 0 bases from V and 4 bases from J, leaving 15 bases between. Germline V gives CDR1 SGHRS, CDR2 YFSETQ. The DNA for the CDR3 is TGCGCCAGCAGCTTGGGGAGGGGGCTGTTTTCAGATACGCAGTATTTT. Translation gives CASSLGRGLFSDTQYF.

The J gene is TRBJ1-6, the V gene TRBV4-1; 8 positions agree with TRBD1. From germline, CDR1 is MGHRA and CDR2 YSYEKL. This CDR3 has 17 residues. The V segment lost 0 bases and the J segment 6 bases; nucleotides outside the gene matches: 7. CDR3: CASSQDTTGVANSPLHF. For the CDR3, the DNA is TGCGCCAGCAGCCAAGATACGACAGGGGTGGCTAATTCACCCCTCCACTTT.

This chain joins TRBV7-9 and TRBJ2-3, with a weak D call TRBD2 (6 bases). The V gene lost 6 bases and the J gene lost 2 bases, with 18 bases spanning the gap. Germline CDR1 and CDR2: SEHNR and FQNEAQ (reference sequence). CDR3 length: 16 residues. CDR3 nucleotide sequence: TGTGCCAGCAGATCTACCGGGACTGCAGCCACAGATACGCAGTATTTT. Translated: CASRSTGTAATDTQYF.

The chain recombines TRBV7-2 with TRBJ1-3; 8 nucleotides align to TRBD1. The CDR3 covers 15 residues. V was clipped by 5 bases and J by 2 bases; unmatched bases: 5. From germline, CDR1 is SGHTA and CDR2 FQGNSA. The CDR3 reads CASSIWTGPGNTIYF. The DNA of the CDR3 is TGTGCCAGCAGCATCTGGACAGGGCCTGGAAACACCATATATTTT. The full variable domain, its missing parts supplied by reference TRBV7-2 and TRBJ1-3, is GAGVSQSPSNKVTEKGKDVELRCDPISGHTALYWYRQSLGQGLEFLIYFQGNSAPDKSGLPSDRFSAERTGGSVSTLTIQRTQQEDSAVYLCASSIWTGPGNTIYFGEGSWLTVV.

The J gene is TRBJ1-1, the V gene TRBV5-8; a weak D match, TRBD1 (6 bases). The CDR3 extends over 14 amino acids. The germline gives CDR1 SGHTS, CDR2 YDEGEE. V was pared by 6 bases and J by 4 bases, with 16 bases between. The CDR3 reads CASTRGGLRTEAFF. The CDR3 DNA sequence: TGTGCCAGCACCCGGGGGGGGCTTCGCACTGAAGCTTTCTTT.